This entry lists 5 T cell receptor beta chains sequenced from one sample in a study of T cells in Graves' hyperthyroidism and ophthalmopathy. RNA transcripts yielded amplified TCR beta CDR3 regions. In the first-round RT-PCR of the TCR CDR3, the HTBI primer set was used. TCRdb fed the multiplex PCR reads into MiXCR, producing one record per CDR3 protein. The repertoire consists of more than 350,000 distinct CDR3 sequences, with about 15% occurring once and the leading ten covering roughly a fifth. The sample consisted of blood. Every receptor here comes from a woman aged 25 to 39 with Graves' ophthalmopathy.

In this sample, this clonotype turned up a few times. This rearrangement joins TRBV5-4 to TRBJ2-1; no clear D. The CDR3 covers 14 residues. Trimming cost V 4 bases and J 9 bases, with 17 bases left between them. CDR1 is SGHNT and CDR2 is YYREEE in the germline V gene (reference sequence). The CDR3 loop is CASSPRYRFAEQFF. DNA of the CDR3: TGTGCCAGCAGCCCACGTTATCGCTTTGCTGAGCAGTTCTTC.

This sequence joins TRBV5-4 and TRBJ2-1; 10 bases are a match to TRBD2. Germline V gene data show CDR1 as SGHNT and CDR2 as YYREEE (reference sequence). V shed 2 bases and J 9 bases; nucleotides not matched to a gene: 5. The CDR3 covers 14 residues. The CDR3 DNA follows: TGTGCCAGCAGCTTTAGCGGGGGGAACACTGAGCAGTTCTTC. This gives the protein CASSFSGGNTEQFF.

J is TRBJ2-7 and V is TRBV20-1, with D perhaps matching TRBD1 (5 bases). Germline V lookup: CDR1 DFQATT, CDR2 SNEGSKA (reference sequence). This CDR3 spans 15 amino acids. V was pared by 0 bases and J by 2 bases, with 14 bases between. The CDR3 DNA follows: TGCAGTGCTAGAGATCGGGTCAGGGCAACCTACGAGCAGTACTTC. It codes for CSARDRVRATYEQYF.

This clonotype was seen at least ten times. This rearrangement joins TRBV11-2 to TRBJ2-1; D not certain. V was trimmed by 2 bases and J by 4 bases, leaving 15 bases between them. Germline values: CDR1 SGHAT, CDR2 FQNNGV. This CDR3 spans 16 amino acids. Written as DNA, the CDR3 is TGTGCCAGCAGCTTAAGGGTGGTACTATTGTACAATGAGCAGTTCTTC. Translation: CASSLRVVLLYNEQFF.

This clonotype was observed many times. The chain joins TRBV28 to TRBJ2-7; no firm D call. The CDR3 is 16 amino acids. Trimming cost V 6 bases and J 0 bases, with 18 bases left between them. Germline CDR1 reads MDHEN; CDR2 reads SYDVKM. The DNA for the CDR3 is TGTGCCAGCAGGTCACCTCCCCGGGTTAGCTCCTACGAGCAGTACTTC. Its protein is CASRSPPRVSSYEQYF.